One sample yielded the 6 T cell receptor beta chains listed below, sequenced in a study of neurological immune-mediated disorders. TCRdb reanalysed the 5' RACE reads using MiXCR and keeps one entry per CDR3 protein. The sample shows more than 75,000 distinct CDR3 sequences, 3% to 4.5% of them seen only once. Sequencing was done on a sample of PBMCs. These receptors all stem from a woman aged 50 to 60 with multiple sclerosis.

This clonotype came up many times. The CDR3 region is CSVGTPTVHEQYF. Written as DNA, the CDR3 is TGCAGCGTCGGGACACCCACGGTCCACGAGCAGTACTTC. The rearrangement uses TRBV29-1 and TRBJ2-7, with D possibly matching TRBD1 (6 bases). The CDR3 is 13 residues long. CDR1 and CDR2 (germline): SQVTM, ANQGSEA. Trimming took 6 bases from V and 5 from J, leaving 17 bases between them.

This clonotype was seen many times. CDR3 bases: TGCGCCAGGGGACAGGGCGGACGTGAGCAGTACTTC. Its protein is CARGQGGREQYF. The J gene is TRBJ2-7, the V gene TRBV5-1; TRBD1 matches 9 bases. V lost 8 bases to trimming and J lost 7 bases; unmatched junction nucleotides: 7. Germline CDR1 reads SGHRS; CDR2 reads YFSETQ. The CDR3 runs to 12 residues.

Ten or more counts support this clonotype. V usage is TRBV5-1 and J usage is TRBJ1-2, with 12 bases aligning to TRBD1. Germline V gene lookup returns CDR1 SGHRS and CDR2 YFSETQ. With V trimmed by 4 bases and J by 7 bases, 5 bases remained unmatched. The CDR3 contains 14 residues. CDR3 DNA sequence: TGCGCCAGCAGCGGGACAGGGGGCGATGGTGGCTACACCTTC. This translates into CASSGTGGDGGYTF.

This clonotype was observed many times. This chain connects TRBV7-9 to TRBJ2-6; the match to TRBD1 covers 12 bases. Trimming took 2 bases from V and 3 from J; bases not matched to a gene: 5. Germline CDR1 and CDR2: SEHNR and FQNEAQ (reference sequence). The length of the CDR3 is 18 residues. This CDR3 is CASSLLGQGAGGANVLTF. The CDR3 DNA is TGTGCCAGCAGCTTATTGGGACAGGGGGCTGGTGGGGCCAACGTCCTGACTTTC. The whole variable domain, remainder taken from reference TRBV7-9 and TRBJ2-6, is DTGVSQNPRHKITKRGQNVTFRCDPISEHNRLYWYRQTLGQGPEFLTYFQNEAQLEKSRLLSDRFSAERPKGSFSTLEIQRTEQGDSAMYLCASSLLGQGAGGANVLTFGAGSRLTVL.

This clonotype was detected ten times or more. V is TRBV20-1 and J is TRBJ1-1; D ambiguous. The germline V gene has CDR1 DFQATT and CDR2 SNEGSKA (reference sequence). V shed 3 bases and J shed 1 base, with 9 bases lying between them. The CDR3 sequence is 13 residues long. Here the CDR3 reads CSASGGGNTEAFF. The CDR3 DNA is TGCAGTGCTAGTGGAGGCGGGAACACTGAAGCTTTCTTT.

This clonotype was recorded at least ten times. The chain links TRBV20-1 to TRBJ1-1, with D unclear. This CDR3 has 14 residues. Trimming took 6 bases from V and 0 from J, leaving 14 bases between them. CDR1 is DFQATT, CDR2 SNEGSKA, per germline (reference sequence). CDR3 in amino acids: CSAHPEMMNTEAFF. CDR3 nucleotides: TGCAGTGCCCACCCCGAGATGATGAACACTGAAGCTTTCTTT.